These 4 T cell receptor beta chains share one sample of origin, sequenced in a study of blood T cell repertoires in COVID-19. Here immunoSEQ multiplex PCR was the method, and the copy in TCRdb shows in-frame clones only, minus some. The profile shows around 450,000 clones, around 90% of them singletons. The sequenced sample was PBMCs or T cells enriched from blood (not recorded which). Receptors were obtained from a woman between 18 and 30 years old who had recovered from COVID-19.

This clone has just a few counts. This sequence joins TRBV30 and TRBJ1-6; 7 positions match TRBD1. V dropped 3 bases and J dropped 0; count of bases not matched to a gene: 2. The CDR3 totals 15 residues. Per the germline V gene, CDR1 is GTSNPN and CDR2 is SVGIG (reference sequence). In nucleotides, the CDR3 is TGTGCCTGGAGGACAGGGAGCTCCTATAATTCACCCCTCCACTTT. Protein product: CAWRTGSSYNSPLHF.

This sequence joins TRBV28 and TRBJ1-2; 8 positions agree with TRBD1. The CDR3 contains 14 residues. The germline V gene has CDR1 MDHEN and CDR2 SYDVKM. V lost 6 bases, J lost 4 bases, and 7 bases stayed unmatched. CDR3 sequence: CASRVSGTGYGYTF. CDR3 nucleotides: TGTGCCAGCAGAGTTTCCGGGACAGGCTATGGCTACACCTTC.

The chain links TRBV5-1 to TRBJ2-5; D might be TRBD2 (6 bases). CDR3 length: 16 amino acids. Germline lookup yields CDR1 SGHRS and CDR2 YFSETQ. Trimming pared 0 bases from V and 4 bases from J, leaving 16 bases between. The CDR3 protein is CASSLDGGGTGETQYF. As DNA, the CDR3 is TGCGCCAGCAGCTTGGATGGTGGGGGGACCGGAGAGACCCAGTACTTC.

The rearrangement links TRBV9 to TRBJ1-1, with 10 positions matching TRBD1. The CDR3 covers 12 residues. V lost 7 bases to trimming and J lost 8 bases; unmatched junction nucleotides: 5. Germline CDR1 is SGDLS and CDR2 is YYNGEE. The CDR3, as DNA: TGTGCCAGCGGACAGGGGGAAAGAGAAGCTTTCTTT. Its translation: CASGQGEREAFF.